The 15 T cell receptor beta chains in this list originate from one sample, sequenced in a study of T cells in Graves' hyperthyroidism and ophthalmopathy. Amplified regions were TCR beta CDR3 sequences from RNA transcripts. The HTBI primer set was used in a first-round RT-PCR of the TCR CDR3. TCRdb re-derived calls from the multiplex PCR reads in MiXCR, one entry per CDR3 protein. The sample lists fewer than 400,000 distinct CDR3 sequences, about 25% occurring once. The sequenced sample was blood. All receptors come from a man over 45 with Graves' hyperthyroidism.

This clonotype was seen at least ten times. This sequence joins TRBV6-1 and TRBJ2-5; tentatively, D is TRBD2 (6 bases). The V and J ends lost 6 bases and 4 bases respectively, with 15 bases between them. The CDR3 covers 14 residues. Germline CDR1 is MNHNS and CDR2 is SASEGT. The CDR3 here is CASRSSRETETQYF. The CDR3 region has the DNA TGTGCCAGCAGGTCAAGCCGGGAGACAGAGACCCAGTACTTC.

This clonotype appeared a few times. One base away lies a much larger clone, so this may be a sequencing read error. This rearrangement joins TRBV11-2 to TRBJ2-1, with D perhaps TRBD2 (5 bases). Germline lookup yields CDR1 SGHAT and CDR2 FQNNGV. The CDR3 has 14 amino acids. In DNA, the CDR3 is TGTGCCAGCACCCAAGCGGAAACCTACAATGAGCAGGTCTTC. This translates into CASTQAETYNEQVF.

The chain recombines TRBV29-1 with TRBJ1-1; tentatively, D is TRBD1 (6 bases). V shed 5 bases and J shed 3 bases, with 13 bases lying between them. Germline-derived CDR1 and CDR2 are SQVTM and ANQGSEA. The CDR3 contains 13 residues. CDR3 amino acids: CSVKGGFDTEAFF. The CDR3 bases are TGCAGCGTTAAGGGGGGCTTTGACACTGAAGCTTTCTTT.

This clonotype was observed a few times. The J gene is TRBJ2-7, the V gene TRBV6-1; possible D gene TRBD1, 5 bases. Germline V gives CDR1 MNHNS, CDR2 SASEGT. This CDR3 is 14 amino acids long. V was clipped by 7 bases and J by 3 bases, with 16 bases between them. The CDR3 spells CASTPGQGLYEQYF. The CDR3 DNA is TGTGCCAGCACCCCGGGCCAGGGCCTCTACGAGCAGTACTTC.

A word on this clonotype: The junction differs from germline at one of its ends, possibly a read error. The chain has TRBV7-3 and TRBJ2-2; tentative D call: TRBD2 (7 bases). This CDR3 contains 18 residues. The germline V gene has CDR1 SGHTA and CDR2 FQGTGA. The CDR3 bases are TGTGCCAGCACCTTAGGGGGGGGACTCGACCCAAACACCGGGGAGCTGTTTTTT. Its protein is CASTLGGGLDPNTGELFF.

The V call is TRBV20-1, the J call TRBJ2-1; 9 bases match TRBD2. The CDR3 spans 15 residues. Germline loops: CDR1 DFQATT, CDR2 SNEGSKA (reference sequence). The V gene end was trimmed by 2 bases and the J gene end by 4 bases; junction bases not matched to a gene: 6. The CDR3 spells CSARSWTSEYNEQFF. The CDR3 nucleotides read TGCAGTGCTAGATCCTGGACTAGCGAATACAATGAGCAGTTCTTC.

V gene TRBV7-2 combines with J gene TRBJ2-5; 8 nucleotides align to TRBD1. V dropped 9 bases and J dropped 5; count of bases not matched to a gene: 11. Germline V lookup: CDR1 SGHTA, CDR2 FQGNSA. The CDR3 is 14 amino acids. This CDR3 is CASSIRGLGETQYF. The CDR3 DNA follows: TGTGCCAGTAGTATCAGGGGGCTCGGGGAGACCCAGTACTTC.

This clonotype came up many times. The chain joins TRBV9 to TRBJ2-3; D is tentatively TRBD1 or TRBD2 (6 bases each). Germline V gives CDR1 SGDLS, CDR2 YYNGEE. CDR3 length: 16 amino acids. Trimming took off 2 bases at V and 2 bases at J, with 15 bases between the two ends. CDR3 region: CASSVMGGQSTDTQYF. Here the CDR3 DNA reads TGTGCCAGCAGCGTGATGGGGGGCCAGTCCACAGATACGCAGTATTTT.

This chain joins TRBV2 and TRBJ2-2, with D possibly matching TRBD2 (6 bases). The germline V gene encodes CDR1 SNHLY and CDR2 FYNNEI. Trimming stripped 7 bases from V and 4 bases from J, with 10 bases between. CDR3 size: 13 residues. DNA of the CDR3: TGTGCCAGCACCGGGAGTGCCACCGGGGAGCTGTTTTTT. The encoded protein is CASTGSATGELFF.

This clonotype was seen at least ten times. V gene TRBV9 combines with J gene TRBJ2-1; 9 bases are a match to TRBD1. The CDR3 is 17 residues long. CDR1 is SGDLS and CDR2 is YYNGEE in the germline V gene. V dropped 0 bases and J dropped 6; count of bases not matched to a gene: 10. The CDR3 sequence: CASSVEAVATGGNEQFF. CDR3 coding DNA: TGTGCCAGCAGCGTAGAGGCGGTTGCGACAGGGGGCAATGAGCAGTTCTTC.

This clonotype was seen a few times. The V and J genes are TRBV29-1 and TRBJ1-3, with D perhaps TRBD1 (6 bases). CDR1 and CDR2 from the germline V gene are SQVTM and ANQGSEA. The length of the CDR3 is 13 residues. Deletions cut 7 bases from V and 0 bases from J, with 10 bases between. In nucleotides, the CDR3 is TGCAGCGCGACAGGCCTCTCTGGAAACACCATATATTTT. It is translated as CSATGLSGNTIYF.

This clonotype was detected many times. The V call is TRBV5-1, the J call TRBJ2-1; 9 bases are shared with TRBD2. Germline values: CDR1 SGHRS, CDR2 YFSETQ. V dropped 0 bases and J dropped 9; count of bases not matched to a gene: 10. The CDR3 loop spans 16 amino acids. The CDR3: CASSLVSVAGESEQFF. CDR3 bases: TGCGCCAGCAGCTTGGTTAGTGTAGCGGGAGAATCTGAGCAGTTCTTC. The whole variable domain, remainder taken from reference TRBV5-1 and TRBJ2-1, is KAGVTQTPRYLIKTRGQQVTLSCSPISGHRSVSWYQQTPGQGLQFLFEYFSETQRNKGNFPGRFSGRQFSNSRSEMNVSTLELGDSALYLCASSLVSVAGESEQFFGPGTRLTVL.

The chain couples TRBV7-9 to TRBJ2-5; either TRBD1 or TRBD2 may supply D (5 bases each). Trimming cost V 5 bases and J 4 bases, with 14 bases left between them. The CDR3 contains 14 residues. Germline loops: CDR1 SEHNR, CDR2 FQNEAQ (reference sequence). The CDR3 reads CASSPLGALETQYF. CDR3 nucleotide sequence: TGTGCCAGCAGCCCCCTCGGGGCGTTAGAGACCCAGTACTTC.

This sequence joins TRBV14 and TRBJ1-2; D not certain. Per germline, CDR1 SGHDN and CDR2 FVKESK. The CDR3 has 13 residues. V lost 2 bases and J 3 bases, leaving 7 bases between the germline ends. The CDR3 nucleotides are TGTGCCAGCAGCCAAAGAGGGCACTATGGCTACACCTTC. Translation gives CASSQRGHYGYTF.

This clonotype was counted once. This sequence joins TRBV5-4 and TRBJ2-7, with D possibly matching TRBD1 (6 bases). The V end was cut by 3 bases, the J end by 3 bases, with 16 bases between. The CDR3 covers 15 residues. Germline values: CDR1 SGHNT, CDR2 YYREEE (reference sequence). The CDR3 protein is CASSSRTVGLYEQYF. CDR3 in DNA: TGTGCCAGCAGCTCACGGACAGTCGGCCTCTACGAGCAGTACTTC. Full variable domain (outside the CDR3, taken from reference TRBV5-4 and TRBJ2-7): ETGVTQSPTHLIKTRGQQVTLRCSSQSGHNTVSWYQQALGQGPQFIFQYYREEENGRGNFPPRFSGLQFPNYSSELNVNALELDDSALYLCASSSRTVGLYEQYFGPGTRLTVT.